These T cell receptor beta chains were read from a single sample in a study of post-analysis software for immune sequencing data. MiXCR, applied by TCRdb to the PCR reads, yields one record per CDR3 protein. The table has approximately 400,000 distinct CDR3 sequences, less than 40% seen once. Sequenced material: blood. These receptors were taken from a girl aged 5-17 years with multiple sclerosis. Each CDR3 is given with its conserved first and last residue. A D gene is named only where the DNA matches it firmly. Some rows mark clone size as missing; the rest say once, few, many or name a class of expanded clone.

>NA|NA|TRBJ1-2|TRBV5-4|14
TGTGCCAGCAGCTTGACGGCCGAGGGCTATGGCTACACCTTC
CASSLTAEGYGYTF
>few|NA|TRBJ2-1|TRBV29-1|12
TGCAGCGCCCAGGTTGAGGCAAATGAGCAGTTCTTC
CSAQVEANEQFF
>NA|NA|TRBJ2-5|TRBV6-5|13
TGTGCCAGCAGGCAGGACAGTTCGGAGACCCAGTACTTC
CASRQDSSETQYF
>few|TRBD1|TRBJ1-1|TRBV20-1|14
TGCAGTGCTGTAACCGGGACAGGGGGGACTGAAGCTTTCTTT
CSAVTGTGGTEAFF
>NA|TRBD1|TRBJ2-5|TRBV2|15
TGTGCCACCGAACGTGAACAGGGGGCGGGGGAGACCCAGTACTTC
CATEREQGAGETQYF
>few|TRBD2|TRBJ2-5|TRBV6-6|16
TGTGCCAGCAGTTACCTAGCGGGGGAGCCTAGAGAGACCCAGTACTTC
CASSYLAGEPRETQYF
>few|NA|TRBJ1-5|TRBV7-9|12
TGTGCCAGCAGCTTTGGGGATCAGCCCCAGCATTTT
CASSFGDQPQHF
>NA|NA|TRBJ2-7|TRBV12-3/TRBV12-4|15
TGTGCCAGCAGTGAAGACCATCTAAACGCTTACGAGCAGTACTTC
CASSEDHLNAYEQYF
>few|TRBD2|TRBJ2-1|TRBV7-3|16
TGTGCCAGCAGCTCGTCCCTAGCGGGGGGGCCAAGTGAGCAGTTCTTC
CASSSSLAGGPSEQFF
>NA|NA|TRBJ1-2|TRBV6-4|15
TGTGCCAGCAGTGACTCCCCATGGGCAGAGGATGGCTACACCTTC
CASSDSPWAEDGYTF
>few|TRBD1|TRBJ2-7|TRBV4-3|15
TGCGCCAGCAGCCAAGGCCGACAGGGTGGCTACGAGCAGTACTTC
CASSQGRQGGYEQYF
>NA|NA|TRBJ2-7|TRBV7-2|15
TGTGCCAGCAGCTTCCCTCCAGGGGGGGCCTACGAGCAGTACTTC
CASSFPPGGAYEQYF
>few|TRBD2|TRBJ2-3|TRBV7-2|15
TGTGCCAGCAGCTTAGAGACTAGCGGGGGGGTTACGCAGTATTTT
CASSLETSGGVTQYF
>NA|TRBD2|TRBJ2-1|TRBV15|18
TGTGCCACCAGCAGCCAACCACCAGTAGCGGGGGGCTACAATGAGCAGTTCTTC
CATSSQPPVAGGYNEQFF
>many|TRBD1|TRBJ2-7|TRBV20-1|14
TGCAGTGCCCTCTGGACAGGGGCGACCTACGAGCAGTACTTC
CSALWTGATYEQYF
>NA|NA|TRBJ1-2|TRBV12-3/TRBV12-4|12
TGTGCCAGCAGTTTAGCGCTAGGTGGCTACACCTTC
CASSLALGGYTF
>few|TRBD1|TRBJ2-7|TRBV7-9|19
TGTGCCAGCAGCTTAGCTATCTTAAGGGACAGGGTCGGCTCCTACGAGCAGTACTTC
CASSLAILRDRVGSYEQYF
>few|NA|TRBJ2-1|TRBV27|15
TGTGCCAGCAGTCTCGGTAGGGGCAGGGCCCATGAGCAGTTCTTC
CASSLGRGRAHEQFF
>NA|NA|TRBJ1-2|TRBV20-1|11
TGCAGTGGGACATCCTCTAGCGGCTACACCTTC
CSGTSSSGYTF
>few|TRBD1|TRBJ2-7|TRBV13|15
TGTGCCAGCAGCCCGGGGACAGGGATGCACTACGAGCAGTACTTC
CASSPGTGMHYEQYF
>NA|NA|TRBJ1-2|TRBV7-2|14
TGTGCCAGCAGCTTTGTTCTCCTCGACCATGGCTACACCTTC
CASSFVLLDHGYTF
>NA|NA|TRBJ2-3|TRBV7-3|13
TGTGCCAGCAGCGCCATGATGGCAGATACGCAGTATTTT
CASSAMMADTQYF
>NA|NA|TRBJ2-7|TRBV28|15
TGTGCCAGCAGTGTATGGGGGGCAAGCTCCTACGAGCAGTACTTC
CASSVWGASSYEQYF
>NA|NA|TRBJ1-5|TRBV6-1|13
TGTGCCAGCAGTGAAATTGCAGGGCAGCCCCAGCATTTT
CASSEIAGQPQHF
>NA|NA|TRBJ1-5|TRBV4-1|16
TGCGCCAGCAGCCCGATGGAGGGGTCTAGCAATCAGCCCCAGCATTTT
CASSPMEGSSNQPQHF
>NA|TRBD1|TRBJ1-1|TRBV5-5|18
TGTGCCAGCAGCGGCCGGGACAGGGGGCGTTTCATGAACACTGAAGCTTTCTTT
CASSGRDRGRFMNTEAFF